This T cell receptor (beta chain) was observed in a study of blood T cell repertoires in COVID-19. How the authors handled the data: For nucleated cells, counts were estimated from reference gene primer amplification. Sequenced by immunoSEQ multiplex PCR; TCRdb stores in-frame clones only, minus some. That table supplies the V and J calls and clone size; D and trimming were determined from the DNA. The sample lists about 110,000 clones; nearly 80% were seen once. The sequence was collected from an elderly woman with active or convalescent COVID-19. The material sequenced was peripheral blood.

CDR3 sequence reads: CASSTSLAGRGTEAFF. The CDR3 coding sequence is TGTGCCAGTAGTACGTCGCTGGCAGGGCGCGGCACTGAAGCTTTCTTT. This chain links TRBV19 with TRBJ1-1; D perhaps matches TRBD1 (5 bases). V was clipped by 4 bases and J by 4 bases, with 19 bases between them. Germline V gene sequence: CDR1 LNHDA, CDR2 SQIVND (reference sequence). The CDR3 is made up of 16 amino acids.